Shown below are 26 T cell receptor beta chains from a single sample sequenced in a study of shared clonotypes between healthy human individuals. Clones were read by immunoSEQ multiplex PCR, and TCRdb kept only the in-frame ones, dropping some. The sample comprises under 1,900,000 clones, 98% of which are singletons, and around 0.33% rests with the top ten. The sample comprised naive CD4+ T cells sorted from blood. Stated subset: CD45RA+ positively selected. These TCRs come from a man aged 30 to 39 in good health.

On this clone itself: This same CDR3 is encoded by further DNA sequences in the sample. The chain combines TRBV15 with TRBJ2-1; D remains ambiguous. This CDR3 is built from 12 residues. Trimming cost V 1 base and J 7 bases, with 5 bases left between them. Germline V gives CDR1 LNHNV, CDR2 YYDKDF (reference sequence). CDR3 in amino acids: CATSRVGNEQFF. Here the CDR3 DNA reads TGTGCCACCAGCAGAGTAGGGAATGAGCAGTTCTTC.

This rearrangement joins TRBV5-1 to TRBJ1-5; unclear D gene. V gave up 4 bases and J gave up 2 bases, with 10 bases separating them. The CDR3 covers 14 residues. Per the germline V gene, CDR1 is SGHRS and CDR2 is YFSETQ. The CDR3 here is CASSPDLGNQPQHF. The CDR3, as DNA: TGCGCCAGCAGCCCGGACCTGGGCAATCAGCCCCAGCATTTT.

The CDR3 DNA is TGTGCCAGCAGCTTCTCCCTAAATGGGCCCTTGGGCACTGAAGCTTTCTTT. It is translated as CASSFSLNGPLGTEAFF. The chain is built from TRBV5-5 and TRBJ1-1; D uncertain. Between the trimmed V and J ends, which lost 2 bases and 4 bases, there was a span of 21 bases. Germline CDR1 SGHKS, CDR2 YYEKEE (reference sequence). The CDR3 loop spans 17 amino acids.

The chain uses TRBV7-2 and TRBJ2-7; D may match TRBD1 or TRBD2 (7 bases each). This CDR3 comprises 14 residues. From germline, CDR1 is SGHTA and CDR2 FQGNSA. Trimming left V 5 bases short and J 5 bases short, with 16 bases between. In nucleotides, the CDR3 is TGTGCCAGCAGCCCTAGCGGACAGGTAAACGAGCAGTACTTC. This encodes CASSPSGQVNEQYF.

The chain recombines TRBV18 with TRBJ2-7, with 12 bases identical to TRBD2. The junction had 6 bases not matched to a gene; V was cut back by 4 bases and J by 5 bases. The length of the CDR3 is 15 residues. The V gene's germline CDR1 is KGHSH and CDR2 LQKENI. CDR3 coding DNA: TGTGCCAGCTCACAGGGGACTAGCGGGCTCAACGAGCAGTACTTC. It yields the protein CASSQGTSGLNEQYF.

V is TRBV10-3 and J is TRBJ2-2; D not resolved. Trimming took 5 bases from V and 6 from J, leaving 7 bases between them. The CDR3 extends over 12 amino acids. Germline CDR1 ENHRY, CDR2 SYGVKD. The CDR3 region has the DNA TGTGCCATCAGTCCCGGGTCCGGGGAGCTGTTTTTT. It is translated as CAISPGSGELFF.

The chain carries TRBV29-1 and TRBJ2-3, with 7 bases lining up with TRBD1. Losses at the gene ends were 0 bases for V and 5 bases for J; bases not matched to a gene: 11. Germline assignment: CDR1 SQVTM and CDR2 ANQGSEA. The CDR3 is made up of 16 amino acids. The CDR3 DNA is TGCAGCGTTGAAGATCCGAAGGGGGCAGAGAGAGATACGCAGTATTTT. Translating it yields CSVEDPKGAERDTQYF.

The chain employs TRBV7-8 and TRBJ1-2; maybe TRBD1 (6 bases). Germline loops: CDR1 SGHVS, CDR2 FQNEAQ. Trimming removed 4 bases at V and 4 bases at J, with 19 bases between. This CDR3 contains 16 residues. CDR3 in DNA: TGTGCCAGCAGCTCACGGGGGGGGCTCGAGACCTATGGCTACACCTTC. Residues: CASSSRGGLETYGYTF. Full variable domain (outside the CDR3, taken from reference TRBV7-8 and TRBJ1-2): GAGVSQSPRYKVAKRGQDVALRCDPISGHVSLFWYQQALGQGPEFLTYFQNEAQLDKSGLPSDRFFAERPEGSVSTLKIQRTQQEDSAVYLCASSSRGGLETYGYTFGSGTRLTVV.

The chain recombines TRBV15 with TRBJ1-2; 7 nucleotides line up with TRBD1. With 0 bases clipped from V and 5 bases from J, the junction kept 6 bases outside the gene matches. The CDR3 spans 15 residues. Germline V gene data show CDR1 as LNHNV and CDR2 as YYDKDF (reference sequence). The CDR3 nucleotides are TGTGCCACCAGCAGAGATCGGGGACAGATTTATGGCTACACCTTC. Translating it yields CATSRDRGQIYGYTF.

The rearrangement joins TRBV11-2 to TRBJ2-5; D remains ambiguous. This CDR3 is 15 amino acids long. From germline, CDR1 is SGHAT and CDR2 FQNNGV. Between the trimmed V and J ends, which lost 2 bases and 0 bases, there was a span of 10 bases. The CDR3 region has the DNA TGTGCCAGCAGCTTACACGGCGTGTACCAAGAGACCCAGTACTTC. Translated: CASSLHGVYQETQYF.

The rearrangement uses TRBV9 and TRBJ2-2, with D uncertain. Trimming left V 4 bases short and J 5 bases short, with 9 bases between. The CDR3 has 13 amino acids. From germline, CDR1 is SGDLS and CDR2 YYNGEE. CDR3 nucleotides: TGTGCCAGCAGCTATGATTATACCGGGGAGCTGTTTTTT. It codes for CASSYDYTGELFF.

This chain joins TRBV5-6 and TRBJ2-7, with 14 bases aligning to TRBD2. The junction had 9 bases not matched to a gene; V was cut back by 4 bases and J by 3 bases. Germline V gene lookup returns CDR1 SGHDT and CDR2 YYEEEE. The CDR3 is made up of 17 amino acids. CDR3 in DNA: TGTGCCAGCAGCCCCATTAAGGGACTAGCGGGAGTCTACGAGCAGTACTTC. Its protein product is CASSPIKGLAGVYEQYF.

The chain has TRBV6-6 and TRBJ2-7, with unresolved D. CDR3 size: 13 residues. Trimming removed 6 bases at V and 4 bases at J, with 13 bases between. In germline, CDR1 is MNHNY, CDR2 SVGAGI (reference sequence). CDR3 DNA sequence: TGTGCCAGCAGCGACAACGGTGGGTACGAGCAGTACTTC. Its protein product is CASSDNGGYEQYF.

V gene TRBV28 combines with J gene TRBJ2-7; 12 positions match TRBD2. V gave up 4 bases and J gave up 0 bases; unmatched junction bases: 4. Germline CDR1 reads MDHEN; CDR2 reads SYDVKM. This CDR3 spans 16 amino acids. Here the CDR3 reads CASSSGLAGPSYEQYF. The CDR3 DNA is TGTGCCAGCAGTTCGGGACTAGCGGGCCCCTCCTACGAGCAGTACTTC.

CDR3 residues: CASSSFRTSGNTGELFF. CDR3 coding DNA: TGTGCCAGCAGCTCCTTCCGGACTAGCGGGAACACCGGGGAGCTGTTTTTT. The gene calls are TRBV7-9 and TRBJ2-2, with 10 bases matching TRBD2. Germline CDR1 SEHNR, CDR2 FQNEAQ (reference sequence). V dropped 4 bases and J dropped 1; count of bases not matched to a gene: 6. CDR3 length: 17 amino acids.

This chain connects TRBV18 to TRBJ1-1; 9 bases match TRBD1. J lost 0 bases, V lost 3 bases, and 5 bases had no gene match. The CDR3 runs to 16 residues. Germline loops: CDR1 KGHSH, CDR2 LQKENI. CDR3 bases: TGTGCCAGCTCACCCCGACAGGGGGAGGTGAACACTGAAGCTTTCTTT. Encoded protein: CASSPRQGEVNTEAFF.

V is TRBV7-9 and J is TRBJ2-1; 10 nucleotides line up with TRBD2. J was trimmed by 4 bases and V by 5 bases; bases with no gene match: 8. This CDR3 spans 16 amino acids. Germline V gene lookup returns CDR1 SEHNR and CDR2 FQNEAQ (reference sequence). The chain's CDR3 is CASSGPGTSEYNEQFF. The CDR3 region has the DNA TGTGCCAGCAGCGGACCCGGGACTAGCGAGTACAATGAGCAGTTCTTC.

The chain is built from TRBV6-5 and TRBJ2-7; no clear D. The V gene's germline CDR1 is MNHEY and CDR2 SVGAGI. Deletions cut 6 bases from V and 6 bases from J, with 12 bases between. This CDR3 region has 12 residues. CDR3 in amino acids: CASRLLGGEQYF. In DNA, the CDR3 is TGTGCCAGCAGACTACTGGGCGGCGAGCAGTACTTC.

This sequence joins TRBV7-9 and TRBJ1-2; D not certain. CDR1 and CDR2 from the germline V gene are SEHNR and FQNEAQ (reference sequence). V was shortened by 1 base and J by 4 bases, with 7 bases between the two germline ends. The CDR3 length is 13 residues. CDR3 DNA: TGTGCCAGCAGCTTAGGGCCGGCCTATGGCTACACCTTC. Translated, it gives CASSLGPAYGYTF.

Concerning this clone: Other DNA sequences in this specimen translate into the identical CDR3. The CDR3: CASSLVAGGNEQFF. In DNA form, the CDR3 reads TGCGCCAGCAGCTTGGTTGCGGGTGGCAATGAGCAGTTCTTC. The chain combines TRBV5-1 with TRBJ2-1; TRBD2 might be the D (5 bases). Germline CDR1 SGHRS, CDR2 YFSETQ. CDR3 length: 14 residues. The ends were cut back, 0 bases at V and 6 bases at J, with 10 bases in the middle.

A note on this clone: Other DNA sequences in this sample translate to the same CDR3. The V call is TRBV5-1, the J call TRBJ2-2; D is unresolved. There are 15 residues in the CDR3. Germline V lookup: CDR1 SGHRS, CDR2 YFSETQ. V lost 0 bases and J lost 0, with 6 bases in between. This CDR3 is CASSLGTANTGELFF. The CDR3 DNA reads as TGCGCCAGCAGCTTGGGGACCGCGAACACCGGGGAGCTGTTTTTT.

The V and J genes are TRBV20-1 and TRBJ1-2, with D unclear. The CDR3 extends over 10 amino acids. Per the germline V gene, CDR1 is DFQATT and CDR2 is SNEGSKA (reference sequence). V shed 5 bases and J shed 8 bases, with 9 bases lying between them. The CDR3 is CSAASVGYTF. The DNA for the CDR3 is TGCAGTGCTGCCTCGGTGGGCTACACCTTC.

This chain uses TRBV5-1 with TRBJ2-1; TRBD2 is a possible D gene (5 bases). Germline V gene sequence: CDR1 SGHRS, CDR2 YFSETQ. The CDR3 is 15 residues long. The ends were cut back, 3 bases at V and 7 bases at J, with 17 bases in the middle. CDR3 nucleotide sequence: TGCGCCAGCAGCTCTGGACGGGGTGGGGTGAATGAGCAGTTCTTC. Its translation is CASSSGRGGVNEQFF.

Details on this clone: Given the absence of the conserved phenylalanine or tryptophan at the CDR3 end, a read error is likely. The V and J genes are TRBV2 and TRBJ1-1; 7 bases match TRBD1. CDR1 is SNHLY and CDR2 is FYNNEI in the germline V gene. CDR3 length: 13 residues. V trimming: 3 bases; J trimming: 8 bases; junction bases outside the gene matches: 6. The CDR3 DNA reads TGTGCCAGCAGTGATGGGGGACAGATGGAAGCTTTCCTT. Amino acids: CASSDGGQMEAFL.

For this clone: This sample includes further DNA sequences coding for the same CDR3. The CDR3 here is CASSPQRAETQYF. Written as DNA, the CDR3 is TGTGCCAGCTCACCCCAAAGGGCAGAGACCCAGTACTTC. The chain carries TRBV18 and TRBJ2-5, with D hard to call. The CDR3 extends over 13 amino acids. V was trimmed by 3 bases and J by 4 bases, leaving 9 bases between them. Germline assignment: CDR1 KGHSH and CDR2 LQKENI.

This clone was seen only once. The chain employs TRBV7-2 and TRBJ2-6, with 8 positions matching TRBD1. V was pared by 0 bases and J by 2 bases, with 6 bases of the junction left unmatched. Per germline, CDR1 SGHTA and CDR2 FQGNSA. The CDR3 has 18 amino acids. The CDR3 coding sequence is TGTGCCAGCAGCTTAGCTCCGACAGGGGCTGCTGGGGCCAACGTCCTGACTTTC. Protein sequence: CASSLAPTGAAGANVLTF. Full variable domain (missing parts from reference TRBV7-2 and TRBJ2-6): GAGVSQSPSNKVTEKGKDVELRCDPISGHTALYWYRQSLGQGLEFLIYFQGNSAPDKSGLPSDRFSAERTGGSVSTLTIQRTQQEDSAVYLCASSLAPTGAAGANVLTFGAGSRLTVL.